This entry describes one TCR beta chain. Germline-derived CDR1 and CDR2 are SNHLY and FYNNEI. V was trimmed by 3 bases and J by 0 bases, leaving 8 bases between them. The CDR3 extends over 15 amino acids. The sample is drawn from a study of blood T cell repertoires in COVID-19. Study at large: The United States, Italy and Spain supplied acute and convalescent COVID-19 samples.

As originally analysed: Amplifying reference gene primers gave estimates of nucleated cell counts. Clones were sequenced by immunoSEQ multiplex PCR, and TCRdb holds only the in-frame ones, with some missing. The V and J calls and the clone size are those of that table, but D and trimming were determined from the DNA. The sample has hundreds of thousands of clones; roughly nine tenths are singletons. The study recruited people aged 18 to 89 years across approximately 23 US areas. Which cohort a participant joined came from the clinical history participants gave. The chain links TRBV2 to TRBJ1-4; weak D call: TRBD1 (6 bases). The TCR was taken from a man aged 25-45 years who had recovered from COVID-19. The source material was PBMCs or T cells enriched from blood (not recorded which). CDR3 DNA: TGTGCCAGCAGTGACGAGGGGGCAACTAATGAAAAACTGTTTTTT. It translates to CASSDEGATNEKLFF.